The text below deals with one TCR beta chain. TCRdb used MiXCR to reprocess the 5' RACE reads, holding one entry per CDR3 protein. The sample comprises 300,000 to 350,000 distinct CDR3 sequences, about 14% of which are singletons, and approximately 0.99% rests with the top ten. The data originate from a study of CD8 T cells in ankylosing spondylitis. The CDR3 loop spans 14 amino acids. The receptor comes from a male donor with ankylosing spondylitis or in good health (not recorded which). The sequenced sample was blood, either unsorted or a sorted T cell fraction (not recorded which). The chain uses TRBV21-1 and TRBJ2-3; the D segment call TRBD2 is taken from the table without a DNA check. TRBV21-1 represents a pseudogene. The DNA of the CDR3 is TGTGCCAGCTGCCGGGACTACCCGAAGGATACGCAGTATTTT. It is translated as CASCRDYPKDTQYF.